These 24 T cell receptor beta chains share one sample of origin, sequenced in a study of T-cell memory formation after mild COVID-19. Using its own MiXCR run on the 5' RACE reads, TCRdb lists one record per CDR3 protein. This sample has some 82,000 distinct CDR3 sequences, with 13% found just once. Sequencing was done on a sample of PBMCs or a T cell subset sorted from them (not recorded which). These receptors all come from a man in his late teens or twenties who had mild COVID-19 (a few samples of this study predate the infection). Cell type and time point are not known.

The V and J genes are TRBV11-2 and TRBJ2-1; D uncertain. The CDR3 totals 14 residues. Per the germline V gene, CDR1 is SGHAT and CDR2 is FQNNGV. The ends were cut back, 4 bases at V and 3 bases at J, with 10 bases in the middle. Here the CDR3 reads CASSSLELYNEQFF. In DNA, the CDR3 is TGTGCCAGCAGCTCCCTAGAACTCTACAATGAGCAGTTCTTC.

The rearrangement links TRBV20-1 to TRBJ1-2; 7 nucleotides align to TRBD1. The CDR3 loop spans 16 amino acids. Germline CDR1 DFQATT, CDR2 SNEGSKA (reference sequence). After removal of 1 base from V and 4 bases from J, the junction contained 12 bases not matched to a gene. Here the CDR3 reads CSARVGTEVPGYGYTF. CDR3 coding DNA: TGCAGTGCTAGAGTTGGGACAGAGGTCCCCGGCTATGGCTACACCTTC.

This chain links TRBV24-1 with TRBJ2-5; D call uncertain. The CDR3 has 15 residues. The ends were cut back, 0 bases at V and 3 bases at J, with 10 bases in the middle. Germline V gene sequence: CDR1 KGHDR, CDR2 SFDVKD. The DNA for the CDR3 is TGTGCCACCAGTGATTTGGAAGGTGGGAAAGAGACCCAGTACTTC. Residues: CATSDLEGGKETQYF.

This clonotype has a count of ten or more. This chain connects TRBV7-9 to TRBJ2-3, with D perhaps given as TRBD1 or TRBD2 (5 bases each). CDR1 SEHNR and CDR2 FQNEAQ come from the germline V gene (reference sequence). The V end lost 5 bases, the J end lost 1 base, and 16 bases lay between the germline ends. The CDR3 contains 16 residues. In DNA form, the CDR3 reads TGTGCCAGCAGCGATCCTGTGCAGGGAGGCACAGATACGCAGTATTTT. Residues: CASSDPVQGGTDTQYF.

This clonotype turned up a few times. The gene calls are TRBV6-5 and TRBJ2-5; tentatively, D is TRBD1 or TRBD2 (5 bases each). CDR1 and CDR2 (germline): MNHEY, SVGAGI. Between the trimmed V and J ends, which lost 3 bases and 0 bases, there was a span of 14 bases. The CDR3 is 16 residues long. CDR3 protein: CASSYGGPGHQETQYF. The CDR3 DNA sequence: TGTGCCAGCAGTTATGGGGGACCGGGACACCAAGAGACCCAGTACTTC.

The gene calls are TRBV5-1 and TRBJ1-5, with 9 positions matching TRBD1. After removal of 4 bases from V and 3 bases from J, the junction contained 5 bases not matched to a gene. Germline V gives CDR1 SGHRS, CDR2 YFSETQ. CDR3 size: 15 residues. CDR3 sequence reads: CASSETGGLNQPQHF. The CDR3 bases are TGCGCCAGCAGCGAAACAGGGGGCCTCAATCAGCCCCAGCATTTT.

The V gene is TRBV6-5, the J gene TRBJ2-2, with 15 bases matching TRBD2. Looked up from germline, CDR1 is MNHEY and CDR2 is SVGAGI. V lost 10 bases and J lost 6; bases outside the gene matches: 3. The CDR3 consists of 14 residues. The CDR3 nucleotides read TGTGCCACCCGGACTAGCGGGGGGGCCGGGGAGCTGTTTTTT. It yields the protein CATRTSGGAGELFF.

In its sample, this clonotype was seen a few times. V usage is TRBV7-2 and J usage is TRBJ1-2; unclear D gene. Germline CDR1 is SGHTA and CDR2 is FQGNSA. V lost 1 base and J lost 8, with 8 bases in between. This CDR3 has 12 residues. The CDR3, as DNA: TGTGCCAGCAGCTTAGGAGGGTACGGCTACACCTTC. Its protein is CASSLGGYGYTF.

CDR3 in amino acids: CASSFLSGGTNEQFF. The CDR3 bases are TGTGCCAGCAGCTTCCTTAGCGGGGGGACAAATGAGCAGTTCTTC. V is TRBV7-2 and J is TRBJ2-1, with TRBD2 matching over 10 bases. This CDR3 spans 15 amino acids. In germline, CDR1 is SGHTA, CDR2 FQGNSA. Trimming removed 3 bases from V and 7 bases from J; junction bases left unmatched: 6.

The rearrangement uses TRBV5-1 and TRBJ2-7; 10 bases are a match to TRBD1. V trimming: 2 bases; J trimming: 3 bases; junction bases outside the gene matches: 5. The CDR3 loop spans 15 amino acids. Germline-derived CDR1 and CDR2 are SGHRS and YFSETQ. CDR3 residues: CASSLGTGVIYEQYV. The CDR3 region has the DNA TGCGCCAGCAGCTTAGGGACAGGGGTCATCTACGAGCAGTACGTC.

The CDR3 region has the DNA TGCGCCAGCAGCCAAGAGGGCAGGGGAGCGGAAAAACTGTTTTTT. This translates into CASSQEGRGAEKLFF. The genes are TRBV4-1 and TRBJ1-4; D is possibly TRBD1 (6 bases). This CDR3 is built from 15 residues. Germline loops: CDR1 MGHRA, CDR2 YSYEKL. The V and J ends lost 0 bases and 8 bases respectively, with 13 bases between them.

The chain has TRBV7-2 and TRBJ2-1; D unresolved. The CDR3 extends over 13 amino acids. Germline V gene sequence: CDR1 SGHTA, CDR2 FQGNSA. V was pared by 0 bases and J by 9 bases, with 9 bases between. The CDR3, as DNA: TGTGCCAGCAGCTTAGCGCGGCGGAGTGAGCAGTTCTTC. It is translated as CASSLARRSEQFF.

This clonotype was picked up a small number of times. The rearrangement joins TRBV20-1 to TRBJ2-3; 9 bases map to TRBD2. Germline lookup yields CDR1 DFQATT and CDR2 SNEGSKA (reference sequence). Trimming took 2 bases from V and 5 from J; bases not matched to a gene: 11. This CDR3 is 16 amino acids long. The CDR3 is CSARPLSSGVGDTQYF. The CDR3 DNA reads TGCAGTGCTAGACCCCTCTCTAGCGGGGTGGGAGATACGCAGTATTTT.

This sequence joins TRBV6-4 and TRBJ2-3; 14 bases line up with TRBD2. The germline V gene encodes CDR1 MRHNA and CDR2 SNTAGT. CDR3 size: 16 residues. V shed 9 bases and J 2 bases; nucleotides not matched to a gene: 7. CDR3 sequence: CASKSTSGGDTDTQYF. For the CDR3, the DNA is TGTGCCAGTAAATCGACTAGCGGGGGGGACACAGATACGCAGTATTTT.

At least ten counts were recorded for this clonotype. The V gene is TRBV5-1, the J gene TRBJ2-1; TRBD2 agrees at 12 bases. The J segment lost 9 bases and the V segment lost 3 bases, leaving 13 bases of the junction unmatched. Germline V gene lookup returns CDR1 SGHRS and CDR2 YFSETQ. CDR3 length equals 17 residues. DNA for the CDR3: TGCGCCAGCAGCTACCCTAGCGGGGGGGCCGTGGTCGGTGAGCAGTTCTTC. This encodes CASSYPSGGAVVGEQFF. Variable domain in full (rest from reference TRBV5-1 and TRBJ2-1): KAGVTQTPRYLIKTRGQQVTLSCSPISGHRSVSWYQQTPGQGLQFLFEYFSETQRNKGNFPGRFSGRQFSNSRSEMNVSTLELGDSALYLCASSYPSGGAVVGEQFFGPGTRLTVL.

V is TRBV27 and J is TRBJ2-7, with 7 bases that match TRBD2. CDR1 and CDR2 (germline): MNHEY, SMNVEV (reference sequence). Unmatched junction bases numbered 9, after V lost 6 bases and J lost 1 base. The CDR3 has 15 residues. In nucleotides, the CDR3 is TGTGCCAGCAGCGAAAACACGGGACTATCCTACGAGCAGTACTTC. Translating it yields CASSENTGLSYEQYF.

V usage is TRBV6-2 or TRBV6-3 and J usage is TRBJ2-3, with unresolved D. Germline CDR1 MNHEY, CDR2 SVGEGT. The CDR3 has 14 residues. The V end lost 10 bases, the J end lost 0 bases, and 14 bases lay between the germline ends. DNA of the CDR3: TGTGCCACCGCTTTTCTGGGCAGCACAGATACGCAGTATTTT. It specifies CATAFLGSTDTQYF.

There are a few counts of this clonotype. The chain uses TRBV7-9 and TRBJ2-5; no definite D call. This CDR3 contains 14 residues. In germline, CDR1 is SEHNR, CDR2 FQNEAQ (reference sequence). Trimming took off 6 bases at V and 4 bases at J, with 15 bases between the two ends. Here the CDR3 reads CASRHDEAPETQYF. The CDR3 nucleotides read TGTGCCAGCAGACACGACGAGGCTCCAGAGACCCAGTACTTC.

This clonotype has only a few counts. V and J are TRBV12-3 or TRBV12-4 and TRBJ1-2; no definite D call. V was shortened by 3 bases and J by 4 bases, with 9 bases between the two germline ends. There are 13 residues in the CDR3. CDR3 nucleotide sequence: TGTGCCAGCAGTTTGAACCTCCCCTATGGCTACACCTTC. Amino acids: CASSLNLPYGYTF.

This clonotype has only a few counts. The chain joins TRBV7-2 to TRBJ2-3, with 8 bases matching TRBD1. The CDR3 contains 17 residues. The germline gives CDR1 SGHTA, CDR2 FQGNSA. Trimming at V came to 5 bases and at J to 4 bases, leaving 14 bases not matched to a gene. The DNA for the CDR3 is TGTGCCAGCAGCGTGGACAGGGCAGCGCTAGCCCCAGATACGCAGTATTTT. This encodes CASSVDRAALAPDTQYF.

This rearrangement joins TRBV4-1 to TRBJ2-5, with D uncertain. Germline lookup yields CDR1 MGHRA and CDR2 YSYEKL. CDR3 length: 14 amino acids. V was shortened by 4 bases and J by 4 bases, with 13 bases between the two germline ends. CDR3 sequence: CASSLRDSGETQYF. The CDR3 region has the DNA TGCGCCAGCAGCCTACGTGATTCGGGAGAGACCCAGTACTTC.

V is TRBV4-2 and J is TRBJ2-3; 8 bases align to TRBD2. CDR3 length: 17 residues. Germline V gene data show CDR1 as LGHNA and CDR2 as YNFKEQ. The trim removed 0 bases at V and 2 bases at J, leaving 7 bases unmatched. CDR3 loop: CASSQDPPGGLTDTQYF. The CDR3, as DNA: TGTGCCAGCAGCCAAGATCCCCCGGGGGGGCTCACAGATACGCAGTATTTT.

This clonotype has just a few counts. V gene TRBV5-1 combines with J gene TRBJ2-2, with D uncertain. The CDR3 is 15 amino acids. V lost 3 bases and J 0 bases, leaving 9 bases between the germline ends. Germline V gives CDR1 SGHRS, CDR2 YFSETQ. The CDR3 region is CASSSGPANTGELFF. CDR3 bases: TGCGCCAGCAGCTCGGGTCCAGCGAACACCGGGGAGCTGTTTTTT.

The sample holds a few counts of this clonotype. V gene TRBV11-2 combines with J gene TRBJ2-2, with unresolved D. The germline gives CDR1 SGHAT, CDR2 FQNNGV. This CDR3 has 13 amino acids. Trimming took off 3 bases at V and 5 bases at J, with 7 bases between the two ends. The CDR3 here is CASSFRVTGELFF. Here the CDR3 DNA reads TGTGCCAGCAGCTTTCGGGTGACCGGGGAGCTGTTTTTT. The entire variable domain, with the rest obtained from reference TRBV11-2 and TRBJ2-2, is as follows: EAGVAQSPRYKIIEKRQSVAFWCNPISGHATLYWYQQILGQGPKLLIQFQNNGVVDDSQLPKDRFSAERLKGVDSTLKIQPAKLEDSAVYLCASSFRVTGELFFGEGSRLTVL.